These 12 T cell receptor beta chains were all obtained from the same sample, sequenced in a study of cytomegalovirus exposure and HLA in healthy donors. The PCR employed 60 Vbeta primers together with 13 Jbeta primers. Libraries were prepared by immunoSEQ multiplex PCR; TCRdb keeps only in-frame clonotypes and omits some of them. The sample data list under 45,000 clones. Sequencing was done on a sample of PBMCs. Receptor source: a male donor in good health and CMV-seronegative.

Details on this clone: Other DNA sequences from this sample encode an identical CDR3 as well. V and J are TRBV5-1 and TRBJ2-3, with D unresolved. CDR3 length: 12 residues. Germline V gene lookup returns CDR1 SGHRS and CDR2 YFSETQ. V lost 2 bases and J lost 2, with 3 bases in between. The DNA of the CDR3 is TGCGCCAGCAGCTTTAACACAGATACGCAGTATTTT. Amino acid sequence: CASSFNTDTQYF. The whole variable domain, remainder taken from reference TRBV5-1 and TRBJ2-3, is KAGVTQTPRYLIKTRGQQVTLSCSPISGHRSVSWYQQTPGQGLQFLFEYFSETQRNKGNFPGRFSGRQFSNSRSEMNVSTLELGDSALYLCASSFNTDTQYFGPGTRLTVL.

This CDR3 is CASTGQGIGTQYF. CDR3 coding DNA: TGTGCCAGTACAGGACAGGGCATAGGTACGCAGTATTTT. The chain employs TRBV19 and TRBJ2-3, with 8 positions matching TRBD1. CDR3 size: 13 residues. Germline-derived CDR1 and CDR2 are LNHDA and SQIVND (reference sequence). Trimming cost V 7 bases and J 8 bases; bases outside gene matches: 8.

Written as DNA, the CDR3 is TGTGCCAGCAGCGTGGGACAGGGTCCCAATCAGCCCCAGCATTTT. This encodes CASSVGQGPNQPQHF. The chain combines TRBV7-9 with TRBJ1-5; 9 nucleotides line up with TRBD1. The CDR3 consists of 15 residues. Germline CDR1 reads SEHNR; CDR2 reads FQNEAQ (reference sequence). With V trimmed by 5 bases and J by 3 bases, 5 bases remained unmatched.

The rearrangement uses TRBV4-1 and TRBJ2-4; D is unresolved. The CDR3 spans 14 residues. In germline, CDR1 is MGHRA, CDR2 YSYEKL. V dropped 4 bases and J dropped 8 bases, with 15 bases sitting between them. The CDR3 coding sequence is TGCGCCAGCAGCCTCCCGAACTTAAATGACATTCAGTACTTC. It encodes CASSLPNLNDIQYF.

V usage is TRBV11-2 and J usage is TRBJ2-5; D uncertain. Germline CDR1 is SGHAT and CDR2 is FQNNGV. This CDR3 contains 12 residues. V was trimmed by 1 base and J by 3 bases, leaving 3 bases between them. The CDR3 region is CASSLVKETQYF. The DNA of the CDR3 is TGTGCCAGCAGCTTAGTAAAAGAGACCCAGTACTTC.

The chain joins TRBV7-9 to TRBJ1-3; D is ambiguous. The V gene lost 0 bases and the J gene lost 2 bases, with 11 bases spanning the gap. This CDR3 has 16 amino acids. Germline-derived CDR1 and CDR2 are SEHNR and FQNEAQ (reference sequence). CDR3 residues: CASSLARGSTGNTIYF. The CDR3 coding sequence is TGTGCCAGCAGCTTAGCTCGGGGAAGTACTGGAAACACCATATATTTT.

The V gene is TRBV6-1, the J gene TRBJ1-4, with 8 bases aligning to TRBD1. The germline V gene encodes CDR1 MNHNS and CDR2 SASEGT. J lost 9 bases, V lost 3 bases, and 12 bases had no gene match. The CDR3 consists of 16 residues. CDR3 loop: CASSEDRAGRGKKLFF. The CDR3 DNA follows: TGTGCCAGCAGTGAGGACAGGGCCGGTAGGGGGAAAAAACTGTTTTTT.

The chain recombines TRBV6-1 with TRBJ2-7; TRBD1 agrees at 8 bases. The germline V gene encodes CDR1 MNHNS and CDR2 SASEGT. This CDR3 contains 15 residues. Trimming cost V 2 bases and J 4 bases; bases outside gene matches: 7. The CDR3 DNA reads TGTGCCAGCAGTGAAATAACGACAGGGGATTACGAGCAGTACTTC. Protein: CASSEITTGDYEQYF.

The rearrangement links TRBV5-8 to TRBJ2-7; no definite D call. Germline V CDR1 and CDR2: SGHTS, YDEGEE. V lost 3 bases, J lost 5 bases, and 6 bases lay in between. This CDR3 region has 11 residues. The CDR3 DNA reads as TGTGCCAGCAGCTCGTTTAACGAGCAGTACTTC. This codes for CASSSFNEQYF.

V and J are TRBV13 and TRBJ1-4; TRBD1 might be the D (5 bases). The ends were cut back, 3 bases at V and 8 bases at J, with 10 bases in the middle. Germline CDR1 is PRHDT and CDR2 is FYEKMQ (reference sequence). The CDR3 covers 13 residues. The CDR3 nucleotides read TGTGCCAGCAGCTTCGCGGGGGAGGAAAAACTGTTTTTT. Translating it yields CASSFAGEEKLFF.

The chain carries TRBV5-8 and TRBJ1-6, with a tentative D call TRBD1 (6 bases). This CDR3 spans 16 amino acids. Trimming shortened V by 6 bases and J by 8 bases, and 21 bases separated the two germline ends. The germline gives CDR1 SGHTS, CDR2 YDEGEE. Written as DNA, the CDR3 is TGTGCCAGCATCTCTCGAGGGGGTTCCCTTTATTCACCCCTCCACTTT. Translation: CASISRGGSLYSPLHF.

The rearrangement joins TRBV5-1 to TRBJ2-7, with D possibly TRBD2 on 5 matching bases. The CDR3 contains 13 residues. The V gene lost 3 bases and the J gene lost 5 bases, with 12 bases spanning the gap. Germline V CDR1 and CDR2: SGHRS, YFSETQ. The CDR3 region has the DNA TGCGCCAGCAGCTCCCAGCCCGGGGACGAGCAGTACTTC. Its translation is CASSSQPGDEQYF.